This T cell receptor beta chain appears in the sequencing data of a study of blood T cell repertoires in COVID-19. Using immunoSEQ multiplex PCR, the repertoire was profiled, and TCRdb retains in-frame clones only, with some absent. The sample lists under 200,000 clones, 80% seen once, with 6% to 7.5% in the top ten. V was clipped by 4 bases and J by 1 base, with 14 bases between them. CDR3 length equals 16 residues. Germline V lookup: CDR1 SGHNT, CDR2 YENEEA. This chain joins TRBV11-3 and TRBJ2-1; a possible D gene is TRBD1 (7 bases). The sequence was collected from a man in his 70s with active or convalescent COVID-19. Material: peripheral blood. The CDR3 loop is CASSSATGRSYNEQFF. DNA for the CDR3: TGTGCCAGCAGCTCTGCGACAGGGAGGTCCTACAATGAGCAGTTCTTC.